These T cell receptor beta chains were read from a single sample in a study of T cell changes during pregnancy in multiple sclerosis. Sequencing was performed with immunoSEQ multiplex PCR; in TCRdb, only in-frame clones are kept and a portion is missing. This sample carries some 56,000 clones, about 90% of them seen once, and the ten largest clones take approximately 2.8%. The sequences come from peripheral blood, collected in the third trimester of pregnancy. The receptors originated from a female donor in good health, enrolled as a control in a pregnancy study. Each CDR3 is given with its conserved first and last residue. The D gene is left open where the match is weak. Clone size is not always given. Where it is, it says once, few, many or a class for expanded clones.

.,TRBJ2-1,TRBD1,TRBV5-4,CASSPTQGAVYNEQFF,TGTGCCAGCAGCCCGACACAGGGGGCGGTTTACAATGAGCAGTTCTTC
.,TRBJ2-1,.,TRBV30,CAWRVNTEQFF,TGTGCCTGGAGGGTAAACACTGAGCAGTTCTTC
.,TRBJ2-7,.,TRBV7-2,CASSSHQGSRQYF,TGTGCCAGCAGCTCCCACCAGGGGTCTCGGCAGTACTTC
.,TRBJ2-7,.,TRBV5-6,CASSLAKRSWIEQYF,TGTGCCAGCAGCCTGGCAAAGCGGTCCTGGATCGAGCAGTACTTC
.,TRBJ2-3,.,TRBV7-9,CASSPSGSTDTQYF,TGTGCCAGCAGCCCCAGCGGGAGCACAGATACGCAGTATTTT
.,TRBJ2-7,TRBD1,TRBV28,CASITPPGQGAYEQYF,TGTGCCAGCATCACACCTCCGGGACAGGGAGCCTACGAGCAGTACTTC
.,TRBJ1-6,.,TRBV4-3,CASSQGEGLINSPLHF,TGCGCCAGCAGCCAAGGTGAGGGACTGATAAATTCACCCCTCCACTTT
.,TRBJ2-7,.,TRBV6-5,CASSYYTFFDEQYF,TGTGCCAGCAGTTACTACACGTTCTTCGACGAGCAGTACTTC
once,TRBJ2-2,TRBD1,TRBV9,CASSVQGDTGELFF,TGTGCCAGCAGCGTACAGGGGGACACCGGGGAGCTGTTTTTT
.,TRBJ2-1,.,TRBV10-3,CAIITTYNEQFF,TGTGCCATCATTACTACTTACAATGAGCAGTTCTTC
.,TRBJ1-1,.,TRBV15,CATSSPGTVEAFF,TGTGCCACCAGCAGCCCCGGTACAGTGGAAGCTTTCTTT
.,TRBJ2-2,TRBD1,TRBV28,CASSLYVQGSGELFF,TGTGCCAGCAGTTTATACGTACAGGGGTCCGGGGAGCTGTTTTTT
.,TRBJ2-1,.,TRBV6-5,CASIGLKYNEQFF,TGTGCCAGCATCGGACTCAAATACAATGAGCAGTTCTTC
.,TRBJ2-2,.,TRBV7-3,CASSQLRGTTGELFF,TGTGCCAGCAGCCAATTGCGCGGGACGACCGGGGAGCTGTTTTTT
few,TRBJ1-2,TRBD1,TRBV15,CATSTYTGVGGYTF,TGTGCCACCAGCACGTACACAGGGGTAGGTGGCTACACCTTC
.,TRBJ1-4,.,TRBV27,CASSRRDGGEKLFF,TGTGCCAGCAGTCGCCGGGACGGAGGGGAAAAACTGTTTTTT
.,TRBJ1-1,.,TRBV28,CASSSPGQNTEAFF,TGTGCCAGCAGTTCACCGGGACAGAACACTGAAGCTTTCTTT
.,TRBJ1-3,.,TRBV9,CASSVQGAVGNTIYF,TGTGCCAGCAGCGTACAGGGCGCGGTGGGAAACACCATATATTTT
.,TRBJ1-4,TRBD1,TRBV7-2,CASGEGQGFEKLFF,TGTGCCAGCGGGGAGGGACAGGGGTTTGAAAAACTGTTTTTT
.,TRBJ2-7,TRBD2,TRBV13,CASSPTGGRSSYEQYF,TGTGCCAGCAGCCCTACCGGCGGGAGGAGCTCCTACGAGCAGTACTTC
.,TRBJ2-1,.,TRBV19,CASSTGFGSYNEQFF,TGTGCCAGTAGTACAGGGTTCGGGTCCTACAATGAGCAGTTCTTC
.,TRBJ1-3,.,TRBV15,CATSSRRGNTIYF,TGTGCCACCAGCTCCCGGAGGGGAAACACCATATATTTT
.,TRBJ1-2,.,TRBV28,CASGGLRTNYGYTF,TGTGCCAGCGGCGGCCTCCGTACTAACTATGGCTACACCTTC
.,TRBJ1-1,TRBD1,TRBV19,CASSTGENTEAFF,TGTGCCAGCAGCACAGGGGAGAACACTGAAGCTTTCTTT
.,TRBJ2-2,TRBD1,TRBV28,CASSSGQGGELFF,TGTGCCAGCAGCTCCGGACAGGGTGGGGAGCTGTTTTTT
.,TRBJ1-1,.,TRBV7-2,CASSLDPGGKAFF,TGTGCCAGCAGCTTAGATCCGGGGGGGAAAGCTTTCTTT
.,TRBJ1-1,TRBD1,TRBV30,CAWIQTGGPSRGTEAFF,TGTGCCTGGATTCAAACAGGGGGCCCTTCGAGAGGGACTGAAGCTTTCTTT
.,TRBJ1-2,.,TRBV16,CASSRGGEGYGYTF,TGTGCCAGCAGCCGCGGGGGTGAAGGCTATGGCTACACCTTC
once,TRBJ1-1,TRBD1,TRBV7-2,CASTVARDREAFF,TGTGCCAGCACCGTGGCGCGGGACAGGGAAGCTTTCTTT
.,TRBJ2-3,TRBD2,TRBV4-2,CASSQGLAGGPSTDTQYF,TGTGCCAGCAGCCAAGGACTAGCGGGAGGGCCAAGCACAGATACGCAGTATTTT
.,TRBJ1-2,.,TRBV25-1,CASSDPGRGYGYTF,TGTGCCAGCAGTGACCCGGGCAGGGGATACGGCTACACCTTC
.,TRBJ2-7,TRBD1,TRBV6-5,CASSYSRTGTYEQYF,TGTGCCAGCAGTTACTCTCGGACAGGGACCTACGAGCAGTACTTC
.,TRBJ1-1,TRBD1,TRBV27,CASSTGTGGNTEAFF,TGTGCCAGCAGCACCGGGACAGGGGGAAACACTGAAGCTTTCTTT
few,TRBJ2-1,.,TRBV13,CASSFYQSEQFF,TGTGCCAGCAGCTTTTACCAGTCAGAGCAGTTCTTC
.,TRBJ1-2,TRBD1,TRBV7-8,CASSEGTVGGYTF,TGTGCCAGCAGCGAGGGGACAGTGGGCGGCTACACCTTC
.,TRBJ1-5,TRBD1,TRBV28,CASSTYTGGEPQHF,TGTGCCAGCAGTACCTATACAGGGGGCGAGCCCCAGCATTTT
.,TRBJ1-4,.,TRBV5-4,CASSFNGARGEKLFF,TGTGCCAGCAGCTTTAATGGAGCTCGGGGTGAAAAACTGTTTTTT
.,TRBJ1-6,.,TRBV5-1,CASSLVTGDSYNSPLHF,TGCGCCAGCAGCTTGGTAACAGGAGACTCTTATAATTCACCCCTCCACTTT